Reported below is one T cell receptor (beta chain). The data are from a study of blood T cell repertoires in COVID-19. About the research overall: Whether acute or convalescent, the COVID-19 samples came from the United States, Italy and Spain. PBMCs, B-cell-depleted T cells, or T cells were the source of the cDNA or gDNA that made up the material.

CDR3 length: 14 amino acids. The V gene end was trimmed by 7 bases and the J gene end by 4 bases; junction bases not matched to a gene: 7. The V gene's germline CDR1 is LNHDA and CDR2 SQIVND (reference sequence). In the original analysis: Researchers report that nucleated cell counts were estimated from reference gene primer amplification. The table came from immunoSEQ multiplex PCR; TCRdb's copy has only in-frame clones and leaves some out. V and J calls and clone size are those listed in that table; D and trimming were worked out from the DNA. Of roughly 80,000 clones in the sample, 86% were seen once.

J is TRBJ1-2 and V is TRBV19; TRBD1 matches at 9 bases. The sequencing sample was made of peripheral blood. The TCR originated in a woman aged 55 to 70 with acute or convalescent COVID-19. As DNA, the CDR3 is TGTGCCAGTACCAGGGACAGGGAATCCTATGGCTACACCTTC. It encodes CASTRDRESYGYTF.